The rows below give T cell receptor beta chains drawn from one sample of a study of beta chain features in type 1 diabetes. Sequencing used immunoSEQ multiplex PCR; TCRdb keeps in-frame clones, though not all of them. The sample lists about 270,000 clones; approximately 15% were seen once. Sequences were obtained from naive CD4+ T cells from blood. Source of these receptors: a young man with type 1 diabetes. Each CDR3 is given with its conserved first and last residue. D genes are given only for firm matches. Not all rows give a size; the values are once, few, many and, for expanded clones, a class.

few	TRBV6-1	TRBJ2-3	TRBD2	CASSEVLRAGVLDTQYF	TGTGCCAGCAGTGAAGTATTACGAGCGGGAGTACTAGATACGCAGTATTTT
few	TRBV28	TRBJ1-5	TRBD1	CASSLTGSQPQHF	TGTGCCAGCAGTTTGACAGGGTCGCAGCCCCAGCATTTT
few	TRBV29-1	TRBJ2-1	TRBD2	CSGTSGLDRSYNEQFF	TGCAGCGGGACTAGCGGGCTTGATCGCTCCTACAATGAGCAGTTCTTC
few	TRBV28	TRBJ2-1	NA	CASSPASGHGYNEQFF	TGTGCCAGCAGTCCTGCATCGGGACATGGTTACAATGAGCAGTTCTTC
NA	TRBV18	TRBJ2-1	NA	CASSPVAPGRGGSEQFF	TGTGCCAGCTCCCCAGTAGCACCGGGCCGGGGTGGGAGTGAGCAGTTCTTC
few	TRBV11-1	TRBJ1-1	NA	CASSLAFSGNTEAFF	TGTGCCAGCAGCTTAGCCTTTTCCGGGAACACTGAAGCTTTCTTT
NA	TRBV5-1	TRBJ1-1	NA	CASSSTGSNTEAFF	TGCGCCAGCAGCTCGACAGGTTCGAACACTGAAGCTTTCTTT
NA	TRBV29-1	TRBJ1-1	TRBD1	CSFRDREAFF	TGCAGCTTTCGGGACAGGGAAGCTTTCTTT
few	TRBV27	TRBJ2-1	TRBD2	CASSLLAGYNEQFF	TGTGCCAGCAGTTTACTAGCGGGGTACAATGAGCAGTTCTTC
NA	TRBV7-2	TRBJ2-3	TRBD1	CASSLGTATNTQYF	TGTGCCAGCAGCCTCGGGACAGCTACGAATACGCAGTATTTT
few	TRBV5-4	TRBJ2-3	TRBD1	CASSLGRGRGLTDTQYF	TGTGCCAGCAGCTTGGGAAGGGGCAGGGGGCTAACAGATACGCAGTATTTT
NA	TRBV9	TRBJ2-5	TRBD2	CASSTGLAGAETQYF	TGTGCCAGCAGCACAGGACTAGCGGGAGCAGAGACCCAGTACTTC
NA	TRBV7-9	TRBJ1-3	NA	CASSLSSGNTIYF	TGTGCCAGCAGCTTAAGCTCCGGAAACACCATATATTTT
NA	TRBV6-6	TRBJ2-5	NA	CASSSLHQETQYF	TGTGCCAGCAGCTCCCTACACCAAGAGACCCAGTACTTC
NA	TRBV29-1	TRBJ2-7	TRBD1	CSVVDRGYAYEQYF	TGCAGCGTTGTGGACAGGGGTTATGCCTACGAGCAGTACTTC
NA	TRBV7-7	TRBJ2-2	TRBD2	CASSTSDSNTGELFF	TGTGCTAGCAGCACTAGCGACTCGAACACCGGGGAGCTGTTTTTT
NA	TRBV28	TRBJ1-2	NA	CASSFPPRLPHVF	TGTGCCAGCAGTTTCCCCCCGCGACTTCCCCACGTCTTC
few	TRBV2	TRBJ2-4	TRBD2	CASSVLRTSGNIQYF	TGTGCCAGCAGTGTATTGAGGACTAGCGGAAACATTCAGTACTTC
NA	TRBV4-1	TRBJ1-1	NA	CASSHATLNTEAFF	TGCGCCAGCAGCCACGCTACCCTGAACACTGAAGCTTTCTTT
NA	TRBV9	TRBJ1-1	NA	CASSASDRFPNTEAFF	TGTGCCAGCAGCGCCTCCGACAGGTTCCCGAACACTGAAGCTTTCTTT
few	TRBV28	TRBJ1-1	NA	CASSFLRARGAFF	TGTGCCAGCAGTTTCCTACGGGCCAGGGGTGCTTTCTTT
few	TRBV28	TRBJ2-7	TRBD2	CASSLGLAETYEQYF	TGTGCCAGCAGTTTGGGACTAGCGGAAACCTACGAGCAGTACTTC
few	TRBV5-1	TRBJ2-3	TRBD2	CASTSGRLAGVDTQYF	TGCGCCAGCACGTCGGGGAGACTAGCGGGAGTCGATACGCAGTATTTT
few	TRBV7-9	TRBJ1-2	NA	CASSLAGTAYGYTF	TGTGCCAGCAGCTTAGCGGGCACGGCCTATGGCTACACCTTC